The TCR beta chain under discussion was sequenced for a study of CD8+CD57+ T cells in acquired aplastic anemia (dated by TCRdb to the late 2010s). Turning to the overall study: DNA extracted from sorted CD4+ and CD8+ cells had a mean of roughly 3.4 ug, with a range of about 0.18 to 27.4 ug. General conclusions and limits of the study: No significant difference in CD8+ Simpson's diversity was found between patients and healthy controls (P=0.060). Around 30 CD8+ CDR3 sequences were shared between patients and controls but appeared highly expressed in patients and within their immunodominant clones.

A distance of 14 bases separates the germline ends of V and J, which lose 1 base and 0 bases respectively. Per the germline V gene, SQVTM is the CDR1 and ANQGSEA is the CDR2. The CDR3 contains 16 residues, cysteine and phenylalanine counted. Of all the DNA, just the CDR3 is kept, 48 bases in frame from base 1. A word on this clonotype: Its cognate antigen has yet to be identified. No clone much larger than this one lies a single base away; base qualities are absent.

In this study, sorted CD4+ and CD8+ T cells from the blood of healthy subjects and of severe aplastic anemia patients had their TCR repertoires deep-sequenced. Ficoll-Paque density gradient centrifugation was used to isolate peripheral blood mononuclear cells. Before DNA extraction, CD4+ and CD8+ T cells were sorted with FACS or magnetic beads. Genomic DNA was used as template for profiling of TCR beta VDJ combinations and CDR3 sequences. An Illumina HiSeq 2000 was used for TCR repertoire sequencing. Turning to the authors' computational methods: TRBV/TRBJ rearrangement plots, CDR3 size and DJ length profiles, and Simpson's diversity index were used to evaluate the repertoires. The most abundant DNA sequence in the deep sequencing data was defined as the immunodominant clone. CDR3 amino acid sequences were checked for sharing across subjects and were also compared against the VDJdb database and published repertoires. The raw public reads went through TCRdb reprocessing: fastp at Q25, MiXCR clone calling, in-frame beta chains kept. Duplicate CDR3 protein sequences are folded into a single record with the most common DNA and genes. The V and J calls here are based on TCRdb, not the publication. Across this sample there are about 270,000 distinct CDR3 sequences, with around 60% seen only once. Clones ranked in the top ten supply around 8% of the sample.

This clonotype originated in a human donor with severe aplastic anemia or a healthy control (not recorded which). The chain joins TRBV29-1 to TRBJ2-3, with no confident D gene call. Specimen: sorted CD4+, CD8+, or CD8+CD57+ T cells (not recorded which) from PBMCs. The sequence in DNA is TGCAGCGTTGAAGGAGGCAGCCGAACTAGCACAGATACGCAGTATTTT. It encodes CSVEGGSRTSTDTQYF.